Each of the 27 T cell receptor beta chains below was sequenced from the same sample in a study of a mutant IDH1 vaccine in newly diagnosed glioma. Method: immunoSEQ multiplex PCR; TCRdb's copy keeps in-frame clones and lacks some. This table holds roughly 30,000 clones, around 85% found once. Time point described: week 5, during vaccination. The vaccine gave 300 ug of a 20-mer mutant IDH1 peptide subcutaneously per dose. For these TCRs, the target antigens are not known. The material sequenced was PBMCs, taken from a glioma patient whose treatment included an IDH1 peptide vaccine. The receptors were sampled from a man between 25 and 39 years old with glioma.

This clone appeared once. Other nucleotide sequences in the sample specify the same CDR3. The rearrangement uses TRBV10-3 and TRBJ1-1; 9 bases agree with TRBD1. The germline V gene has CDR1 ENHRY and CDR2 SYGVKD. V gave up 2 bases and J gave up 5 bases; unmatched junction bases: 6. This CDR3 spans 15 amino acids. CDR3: CAISEHRGQRTEAFF. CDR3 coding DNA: TGTGCCATCAGTGAGCACAGGGGGCAAAGAACTGAAGCTTTCTTT.

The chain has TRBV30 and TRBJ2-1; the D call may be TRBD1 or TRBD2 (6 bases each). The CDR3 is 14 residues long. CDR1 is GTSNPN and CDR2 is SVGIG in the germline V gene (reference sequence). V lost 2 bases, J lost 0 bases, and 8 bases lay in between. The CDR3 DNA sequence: TGTGCCTGGAGTAGGGGGGTCTCCTACAATGAGCAGTTCTTC. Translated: CAWSRGVSYNEQFF.

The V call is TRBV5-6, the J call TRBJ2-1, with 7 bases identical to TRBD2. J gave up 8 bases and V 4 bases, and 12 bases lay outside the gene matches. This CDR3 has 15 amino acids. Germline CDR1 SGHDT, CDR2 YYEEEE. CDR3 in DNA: TGTGCCAGCAGCCTGGAGGGAGGGCCTATGGATGAGCAGTTCTTC. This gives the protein CASSLEGGPMDEQFF.

CDR3 DNA: TGCGCCAGCAGCTTGGAACCAGGGGTGGGTTCGAACACTGAAGCTTTCTTT. Translating it yields CASSLEPGVGSNTEAFF. This sequence joins TRBV5-1 and TRBJ1-1, with D perhaps TRBD1 (6 bases). Germline CDR1 reads SGHRS; CDR2 reads YFSETQ. The CDR3 loop spans 17 amino acids. Trimming left V 0 bases short and J 1 base short, with 16 bases between.

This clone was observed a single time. CDR3 nucleotides: TGTGCCAGCAGCTTAGTAGGGGCCCAATATGGCTACACCTTC. Protein sequence: CASSLVGAQYGYTF. This sequence joins TRBV7-2 and TRBJ1-2, with D possibly matching TRBD1 (5 bases). V shed 1 base and J shed 5 bases, with 11 bases lying between them. Per germline, CDR1 SGHTA and CDR2 FQGNSA. CDR3 size: 14 residues.

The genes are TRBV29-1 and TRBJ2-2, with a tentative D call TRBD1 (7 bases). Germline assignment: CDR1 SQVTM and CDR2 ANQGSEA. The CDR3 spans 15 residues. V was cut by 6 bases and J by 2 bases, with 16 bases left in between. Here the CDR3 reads CSVRGVAANTGELFF. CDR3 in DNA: TGCAGCGTCAGGGGGGTAGCGGCAAACACCGGGGAGCTGTTTTTT.

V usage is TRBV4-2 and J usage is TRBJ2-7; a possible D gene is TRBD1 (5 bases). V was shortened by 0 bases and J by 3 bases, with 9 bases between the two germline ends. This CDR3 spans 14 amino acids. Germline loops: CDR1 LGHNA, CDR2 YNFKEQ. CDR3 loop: CASSQEWGGYEQYF. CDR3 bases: TGTGCCAGCAGCCAAGAGTGGGGCGGCTACGAGCAGTACTTC.

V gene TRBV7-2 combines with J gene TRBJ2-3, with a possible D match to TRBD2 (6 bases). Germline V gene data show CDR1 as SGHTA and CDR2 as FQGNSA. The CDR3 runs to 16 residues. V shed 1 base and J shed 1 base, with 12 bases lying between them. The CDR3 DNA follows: TGTGCCAGCAGCTTAGTCGGAGGGGAGGGCACAGATACGCAGTATTTT. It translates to CASSLVGGEGTDTQYF.

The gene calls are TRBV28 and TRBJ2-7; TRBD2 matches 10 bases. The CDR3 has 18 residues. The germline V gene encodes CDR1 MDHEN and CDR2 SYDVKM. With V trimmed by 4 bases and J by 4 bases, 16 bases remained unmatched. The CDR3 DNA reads TGTGCCAGCAGTTCCCCGGGATCTAGCGGGAGTTCCCTTTACGAGCAGTACTTC. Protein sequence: CASSSPGSSGSSLYEQYF.

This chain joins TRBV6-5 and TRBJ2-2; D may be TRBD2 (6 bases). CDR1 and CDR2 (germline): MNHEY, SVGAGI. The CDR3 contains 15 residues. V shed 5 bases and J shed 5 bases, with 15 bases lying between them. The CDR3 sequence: CASSPGLAGTGELFF. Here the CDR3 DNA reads TGTGCCAGCAGTCCGGGACTGGCGGGGACCGGGGAGCTGTTTTTT.

As DNA, the CDR3 is TGTGCCAGCAGCTTCGGCGGGACAGGGACTGTCTACGAGCAGTACTTC. Its protein product is CASSFGGTGTVYEQYF. The rearrangement uses TRBV5-4 and TRBJ2-7, with 9 bases lining up with TRBD1. Germline CDR1 and CDR2: SGHNT and YYREEE (reference sequence). V was pared by 2 bases and J by 3 bases, with 9 bases of the junction left unmatched. This CDR3 contains 16 residues.

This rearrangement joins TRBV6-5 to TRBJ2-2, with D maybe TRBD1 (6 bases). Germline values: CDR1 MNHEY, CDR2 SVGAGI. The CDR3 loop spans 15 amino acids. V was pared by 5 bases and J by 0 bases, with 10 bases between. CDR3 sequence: CASSGQPPNTGELFF. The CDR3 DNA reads TGTGCCAGCAGTGGACAGCCCCCGAACACCGGGGAGCTGTTTTTT.

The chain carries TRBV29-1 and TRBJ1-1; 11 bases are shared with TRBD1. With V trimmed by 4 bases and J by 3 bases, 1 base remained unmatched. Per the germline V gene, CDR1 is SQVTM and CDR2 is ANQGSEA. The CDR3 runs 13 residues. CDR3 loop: CSVGTGGDTEAFF. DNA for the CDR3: TGCAGCGTTGGGACAGGGGGCGACACTGAAGCTTTCTTT.

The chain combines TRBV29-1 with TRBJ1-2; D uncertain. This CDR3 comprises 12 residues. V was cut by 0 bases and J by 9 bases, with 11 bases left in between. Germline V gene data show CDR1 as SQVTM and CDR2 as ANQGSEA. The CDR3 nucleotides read TGCAGCGTTGAAGATCAACTGGAAAGCTACACCTTC. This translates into CSVEDQLESYTF.

The CDR3 DNA reads as TGTGCCAGTAGCGAGCAGTACTTC. Protein product: CASSEQYF. This chain uses TRBV19 with TRBJ2-7, with unresolved D. The CDR3 runs 8 residues. The V end lost 6 bases, the J end lost 6 bases, and 0 bases lay between the germline ends. The germline CDR1 and CDR2 sequences are LNHDA and SQIVND (reference sequence).

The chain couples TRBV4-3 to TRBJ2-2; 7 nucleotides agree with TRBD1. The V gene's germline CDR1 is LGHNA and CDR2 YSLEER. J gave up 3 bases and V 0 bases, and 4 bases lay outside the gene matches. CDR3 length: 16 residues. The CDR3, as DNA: TGCGCCAGCAGCCAAGACCGACAGGGCTACACCGGGGAGCTGTTTTTT. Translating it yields CASSQDRQGYTGELFF.

In DNA form, the CDR3 reads TGTGCCAGCAGCCCAATCCACCTGGAGGGGCAAGAGACCCAGTACTTC. Its translation is CASSPIHLEGQETQYF. V and J are TRBV7-3 and TRBJ2-5, with a tentative D call TRBD2 (6 bases). Trimming took off 5 bases at V and 2 bases at J, with 18 bases between the two ends. The CDR3 loop spans 16 amino acids. CDR1 and CDR2 (germline): SGHTA, FQGTGA.

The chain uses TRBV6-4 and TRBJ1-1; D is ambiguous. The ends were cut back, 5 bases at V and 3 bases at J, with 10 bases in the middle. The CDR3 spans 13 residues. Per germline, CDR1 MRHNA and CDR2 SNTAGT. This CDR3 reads CASSLAEHTEAFF. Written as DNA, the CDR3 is TGTGCCAGCAGTTTAGCAGAGCACACTGAAGCTTTCTTT.

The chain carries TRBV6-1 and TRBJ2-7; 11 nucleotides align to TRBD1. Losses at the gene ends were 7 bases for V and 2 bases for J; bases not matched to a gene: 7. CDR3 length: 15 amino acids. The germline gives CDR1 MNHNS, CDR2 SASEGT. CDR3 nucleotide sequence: TGTGCCAGCACTTCCGGACAGGGGGCTACCTACGAGCAGTACTTC. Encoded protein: CASTSGQGATYEQYF.

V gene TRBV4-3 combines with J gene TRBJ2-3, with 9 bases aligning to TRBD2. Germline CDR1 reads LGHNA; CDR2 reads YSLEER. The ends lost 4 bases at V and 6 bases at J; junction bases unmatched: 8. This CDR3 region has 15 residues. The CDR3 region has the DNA TGCGCCAGCAGCCCGCTGGCGGGGGGGTTCGATACGCAGTATTTT. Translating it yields CASSPLAGGFDTQYF.

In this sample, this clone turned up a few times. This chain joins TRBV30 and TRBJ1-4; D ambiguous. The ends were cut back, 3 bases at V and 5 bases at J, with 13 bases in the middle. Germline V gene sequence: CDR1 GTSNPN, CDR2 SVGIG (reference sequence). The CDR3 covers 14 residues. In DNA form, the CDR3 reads TGTGCCTGGAGCCCGGGGTTGGGGAATGAAAAACTGTTTTTT. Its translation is CAWSPGLGNEKLFF.

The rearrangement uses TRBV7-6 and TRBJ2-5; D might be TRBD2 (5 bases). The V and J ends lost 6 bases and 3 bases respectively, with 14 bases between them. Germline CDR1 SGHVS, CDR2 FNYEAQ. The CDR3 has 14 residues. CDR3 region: CASSAPASKETQYF. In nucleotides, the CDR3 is TGTGCCAGCAGTGCCCCGGCTAGCAAAGAGACCCAGTACTTC.

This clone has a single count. The CDR3 protein is CASSGSTGSGEDTQYF. CDR3 nucleotides: TGTGCCAGCTCGGGTTCGACAGGGAGTGGAGAAGATACGCAGTATTTT. The genes are TRBV6-4 and TRBJ2-3, with TRBD1 identical over 7 bases. The CDR3 loop spans 16 amino acids. Germline CDR1 reads MRHNA; CDR2 reads SNTAGT. V lost 8 bases, J lost 5 bases, and 16 bases stayed unmatched.

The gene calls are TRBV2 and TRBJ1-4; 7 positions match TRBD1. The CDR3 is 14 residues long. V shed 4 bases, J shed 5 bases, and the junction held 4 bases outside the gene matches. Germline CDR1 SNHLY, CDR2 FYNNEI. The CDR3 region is CASSGRDRNEKLFF. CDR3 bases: TGTGCCAGCAGTGGGCGGGACAGAAATGAAAAACTGTTTTTT.

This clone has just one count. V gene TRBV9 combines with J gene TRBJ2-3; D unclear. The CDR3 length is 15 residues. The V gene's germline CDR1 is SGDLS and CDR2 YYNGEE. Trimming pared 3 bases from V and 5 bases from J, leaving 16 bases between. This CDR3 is CASSGSGSTGDTQYF. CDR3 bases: TGTGCCAGCAGCGGGTCCGGGTCCACGGGAGATACGCAGTATTTT.

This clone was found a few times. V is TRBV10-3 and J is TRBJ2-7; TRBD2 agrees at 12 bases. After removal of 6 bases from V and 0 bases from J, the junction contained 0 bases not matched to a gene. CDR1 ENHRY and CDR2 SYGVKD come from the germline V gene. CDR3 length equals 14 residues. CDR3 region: CAIRTSGGSYEQYF. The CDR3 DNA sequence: TGTGCCATCAGGACTAGCGGGGGCTCCTACGAGCAGTACTTC.

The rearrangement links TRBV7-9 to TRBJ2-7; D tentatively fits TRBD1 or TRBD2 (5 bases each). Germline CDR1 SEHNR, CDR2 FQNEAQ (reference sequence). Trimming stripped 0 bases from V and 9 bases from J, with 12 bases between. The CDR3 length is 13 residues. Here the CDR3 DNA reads TGTGCCAGCAGCTTAGCAGGTACTGGGGGGCAGTACTTC. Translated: CASSLAGTGGQYF. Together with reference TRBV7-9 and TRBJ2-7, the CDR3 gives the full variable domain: DTGVSQNPRHKITKRGQNVTFRCDPISEHNRLYWYRQTLGQGPEFLTYFQNEAQLEKSRLLSDRFSAERPKGSFSTLEIQRTEQGDSAMYLCASSLAGTGGQYFGPGTRLTVT.